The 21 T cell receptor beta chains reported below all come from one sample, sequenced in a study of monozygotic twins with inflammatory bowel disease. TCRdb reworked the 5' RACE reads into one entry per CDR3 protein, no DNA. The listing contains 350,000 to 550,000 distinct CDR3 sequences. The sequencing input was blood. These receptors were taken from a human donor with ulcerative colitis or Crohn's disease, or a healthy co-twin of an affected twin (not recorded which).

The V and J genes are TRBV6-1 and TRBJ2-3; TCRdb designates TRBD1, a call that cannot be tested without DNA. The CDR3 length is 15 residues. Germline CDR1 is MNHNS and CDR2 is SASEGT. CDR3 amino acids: CASSTYGGGTDTQYF.

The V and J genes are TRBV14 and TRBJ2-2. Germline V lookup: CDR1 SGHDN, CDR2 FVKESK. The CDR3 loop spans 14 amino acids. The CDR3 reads CASRPGMNTGELFF. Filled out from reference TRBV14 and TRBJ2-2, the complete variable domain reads EAGVTQFPSHSVIEKGQTVTLRCDPISGHDNLYWYRRVMGKEIKFLLHFVKESKQDESGMPNNRFLAERTGGTYSTLKVQPAELEDSGVYFCASRPGMNTGELFFGEGSRLTVL.

CDR3 amino acids: CASSWTGGSDEQYF. The chain combines TRBV27 with TRBJ2-7; TCRdb reports TRBD1, a call that lacks DNA to check it against. This CDR3 is 14 amino acids long. The germline gives CDR1 MNHEY, CDR2 SMNVEV (reference sequence).

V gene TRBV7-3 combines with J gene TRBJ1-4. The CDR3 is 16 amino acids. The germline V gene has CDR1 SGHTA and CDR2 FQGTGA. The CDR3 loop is CASSSFDRFFGEKLFF.

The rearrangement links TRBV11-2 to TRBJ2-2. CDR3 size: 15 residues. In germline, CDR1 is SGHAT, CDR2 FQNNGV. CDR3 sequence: CASSLVRQNTGELFF.

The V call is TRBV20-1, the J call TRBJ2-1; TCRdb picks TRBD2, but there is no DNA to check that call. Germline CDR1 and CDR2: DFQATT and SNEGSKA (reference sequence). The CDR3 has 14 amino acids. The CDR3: CSARTSGKSNEQFF.

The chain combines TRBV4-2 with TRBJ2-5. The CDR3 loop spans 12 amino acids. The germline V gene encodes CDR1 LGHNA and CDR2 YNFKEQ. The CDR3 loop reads CASSPSPETQYF.

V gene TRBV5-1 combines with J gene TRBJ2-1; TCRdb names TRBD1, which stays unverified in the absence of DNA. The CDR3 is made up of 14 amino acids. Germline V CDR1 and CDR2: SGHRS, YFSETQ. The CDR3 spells CASSTGLTDNEQFF.

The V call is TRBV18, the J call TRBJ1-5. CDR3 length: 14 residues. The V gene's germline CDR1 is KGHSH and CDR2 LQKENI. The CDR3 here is CASSPTVGNQPQHF. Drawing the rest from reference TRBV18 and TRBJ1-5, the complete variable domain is NAGVMQNPRHLVRRRGQEARLRCSPMKGHSHVYWYRQLPEEGLKFMVYLQKENIIDESGMPKERFSAEFPKEGPSILRIQQVVRGDSAAYFCASSPTVGNQPQHFGDGTRLSIL.

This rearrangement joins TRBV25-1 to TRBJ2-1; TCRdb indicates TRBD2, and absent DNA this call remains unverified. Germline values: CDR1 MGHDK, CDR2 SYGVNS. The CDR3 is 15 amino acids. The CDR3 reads CASFGEGLGSHEQFF.

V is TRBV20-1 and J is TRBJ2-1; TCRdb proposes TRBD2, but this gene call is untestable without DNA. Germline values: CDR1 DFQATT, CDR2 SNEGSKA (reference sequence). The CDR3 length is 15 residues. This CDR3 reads CSARDGLAGKNEQFF.

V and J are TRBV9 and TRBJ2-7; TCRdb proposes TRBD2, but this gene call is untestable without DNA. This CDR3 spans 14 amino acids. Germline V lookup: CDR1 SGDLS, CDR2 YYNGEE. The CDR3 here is CASSVGESPYEQYF. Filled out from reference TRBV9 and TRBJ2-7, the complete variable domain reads DSGVTQTPKHLITATGQRVTLRCSPRSGDLSVYWYQQSLDQGLQFLIQYYNGEERAKGNILERFSAQQFPDLHSELNLSSLELGDSALYFCASSVGESPYEQYFGPGTRLTVT.

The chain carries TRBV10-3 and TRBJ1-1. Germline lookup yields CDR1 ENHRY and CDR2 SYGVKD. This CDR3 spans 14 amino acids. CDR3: CAISEMDRNTEAFF.

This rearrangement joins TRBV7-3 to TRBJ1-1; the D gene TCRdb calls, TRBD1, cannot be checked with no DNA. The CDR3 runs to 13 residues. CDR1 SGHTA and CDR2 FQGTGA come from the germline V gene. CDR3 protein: CASSPGHLAEAFF.

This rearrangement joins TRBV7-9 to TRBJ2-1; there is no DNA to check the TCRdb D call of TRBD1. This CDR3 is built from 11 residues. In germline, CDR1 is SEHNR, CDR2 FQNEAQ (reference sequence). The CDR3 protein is CASAPVVEQFF.

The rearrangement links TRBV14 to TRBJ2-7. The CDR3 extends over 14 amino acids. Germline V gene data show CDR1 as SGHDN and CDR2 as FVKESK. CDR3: CASSQGWNDYEQYF.

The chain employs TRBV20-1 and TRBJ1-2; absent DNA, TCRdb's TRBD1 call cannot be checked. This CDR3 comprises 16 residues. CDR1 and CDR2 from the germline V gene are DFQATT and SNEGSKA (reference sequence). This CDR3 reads CSAHTLDRPANYGYTF.

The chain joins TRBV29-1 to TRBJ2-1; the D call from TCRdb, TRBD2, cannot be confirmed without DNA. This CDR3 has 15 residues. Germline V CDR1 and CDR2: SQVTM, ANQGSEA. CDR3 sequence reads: CSVDVPLHSYNEQFF.

The CDR3 here is CSASSQGLLYGYTF. The rearrangement links TRBV20-1 to TRBJ1-2. Per germline, CDR1 DFQATT and CDR2 SNEGSKA (reference sequence). This CDR3 has 14 amino acids.

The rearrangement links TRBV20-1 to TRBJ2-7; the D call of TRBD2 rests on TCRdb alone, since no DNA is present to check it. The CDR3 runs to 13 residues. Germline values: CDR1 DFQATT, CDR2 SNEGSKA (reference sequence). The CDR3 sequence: CSARVAGSHEQYF.

The CDR3 sequence: CASSPGQAVDTGELFF. The chain is built from TRBV28 and TRBJ2-2; TCRdb's D gene call, TRBD1, goes unchecked for lack of DNA. Germline V lookup: CDR1 MDHEN, CDR2 SYDVKM. The CDR3 is 16 residues long.